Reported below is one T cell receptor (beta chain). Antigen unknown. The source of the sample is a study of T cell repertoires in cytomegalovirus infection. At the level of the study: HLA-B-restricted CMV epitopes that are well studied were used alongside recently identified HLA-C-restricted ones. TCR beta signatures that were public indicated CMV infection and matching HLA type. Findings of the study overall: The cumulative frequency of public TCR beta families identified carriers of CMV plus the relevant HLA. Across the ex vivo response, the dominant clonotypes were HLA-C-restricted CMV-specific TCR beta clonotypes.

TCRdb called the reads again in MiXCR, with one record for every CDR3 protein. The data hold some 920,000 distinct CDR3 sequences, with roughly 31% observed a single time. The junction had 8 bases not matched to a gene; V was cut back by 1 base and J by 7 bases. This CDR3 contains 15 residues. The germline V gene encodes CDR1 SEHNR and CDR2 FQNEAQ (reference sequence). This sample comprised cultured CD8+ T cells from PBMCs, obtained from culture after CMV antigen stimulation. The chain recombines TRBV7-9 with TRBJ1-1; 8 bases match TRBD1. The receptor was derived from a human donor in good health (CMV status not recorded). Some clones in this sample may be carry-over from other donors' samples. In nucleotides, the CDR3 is TGTGCCAGCAGCTTAGTAGCAGGGGGCGTCGTTGAAGCTTTCTTT. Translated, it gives CASSLVAGGVVEAFF.